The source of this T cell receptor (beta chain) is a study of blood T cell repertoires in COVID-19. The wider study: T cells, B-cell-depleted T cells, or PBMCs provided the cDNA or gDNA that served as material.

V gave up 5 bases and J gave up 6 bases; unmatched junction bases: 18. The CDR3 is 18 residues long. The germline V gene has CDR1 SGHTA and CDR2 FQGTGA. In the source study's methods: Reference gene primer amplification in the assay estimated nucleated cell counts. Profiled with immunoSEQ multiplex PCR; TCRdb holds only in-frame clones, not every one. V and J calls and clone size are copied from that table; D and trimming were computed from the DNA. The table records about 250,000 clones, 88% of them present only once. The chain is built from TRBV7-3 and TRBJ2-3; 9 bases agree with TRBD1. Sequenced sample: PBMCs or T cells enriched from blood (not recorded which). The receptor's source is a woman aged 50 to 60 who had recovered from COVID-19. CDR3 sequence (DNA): TGTGCCAGCAGCCTTACGGGACAGGGCCTTGCGGTGTCGGATACGCAGTATTTT. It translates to CASSLTGQGLAVSDTQYF. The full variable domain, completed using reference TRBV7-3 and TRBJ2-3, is GAGVSQTPSNKVTEKGKYVELRCDPISGHTALYWYRQSLGQGPEFLIYFQGTGAADDSGLPNDRFFAVRPEGSVSTLKIQRTERGDSAVYLCASSLTGQGLAVSDTQYFGPGTRLTVL.